What follows are 9 T cell receptor beta chains derived from one specimen sequenced in a study of T cell changes during pregnancy in multiple sclerosis. Data came from immunoSEQ multiplex PCR; TCRdb stores just in-frame clones and leaves some out. The table has 70,000 to 85,000 clones, about 90% seen once. The material was peripheral blood, obtained before pregnancy. The source of these receptors is a female donor with multiple sclerosis, enrolled in a pregnancy study.

The V and J genes are TRBV5-1 and TRBJ1-1; D uncertain. Germline assignment: CDR1 SGHRS and CDR2 YFSETQ. V was shortened by 0 bases and J by 1 base, with 13 bases between the two germline ends. The CDR3 runs 16 residues. CDR3 nucleotide sequence: TGCGCCAGCAGCTTGGACGCGGGGTTGAGGAACACTGAAGCTTTCTTT. Its protein is CASSLDAGLRNTEAFF.

This sequence joins TRBV27 and TRBJ1-1, with 9 bases matching TRBD1. Per germline, CDR1 MNHEY and CDR2 SMNVEV (reference sequence). The CDR3 spans 15 residues. Trimming cost V 8 bases and J 4 bases; bases outside gene matches: 11. CDR3 nucleotides: TGTGCCAGCGGGTCCAGGACAGGGGTGGCCACTGAAGCTTTCTTT. This gives the protein CASGSRTGVATEAFF.

This chain connects TRBV5-1 to TRBJ2-1; TRBD2 agrees at 15 bases. The junction had 4 bases not matched to a gene; V was cut back by 4 bases and J by 2 bases. The CDR3 has 17 residues. Germline-derived CDR1 and CDR2 are SGHRS and YFSETQ. The CDR3 DNA follows: TGCGCCAGCAGCCCCCGGACTAGCGGGAGGGCCTACAATGAGCAGTTCTTC. Translated: CASSPRTSGRAYNEQFF.

The chain carries TRBV27 and TRBJ2-2; a weak D match, TRBD1 (6 bases). CDR1 and CDR2 (germline): MNHEY, SMNVEV (reference sequence). The length of the CDR3 is 16 residues. Trimming removed 1 base at V and 0 bases at J, with 9 bases between. The DNA of the CDR3 is TGTGCCAGCAGTTTATATAGGACAGCGAACACCGGGGAGCTGTTTTTT. The encoded protein is CASSLYRTANTGELFF.

This chain connects TRBV6-6 to TRBJ2-1; 8 bases map to TRBD1. The V gene's germline CDR1 is MNHNY and CDR2 SVGAGI (reference sequence). With V trimmed by 6 bases and J by 6 bases, 10 bases remained unmatched. This CDR3 has 15 amino acids. In DNA, the CDR3 is TGTGCCAGCAGCCCCGGACAGGGACCGTTCAATGAGCAGTTCTTC. This sequence encodes CASSPGQGPFNEQFF.

The chain recombines TRBV2 with TRBJ1-4; D is unresolved. V gave up 2 bases and J gave up 5 bases, with 12 bases separating them. This CDR3 is 15 amino acids long. In germline, CDR1 is SNHLY, CDR2 FYNNEI. CDR3 residues: CASSENGILNEKLFF. The CDR3 coding sequence is TGTGCCAGCAGTGAAAACGGGATCCTGAATGAAAAACTGTTTTTT.

The V call is TRBV11-3, the J call TRBJ2-5, with D perhaps TRBD1 (7 bases). Trimming removed 0 bases at V and 0 bases at J, with 14 bases between. In germline, CDR1 is SGHNT, CDR2 YENEEA. CDR3 size: 17 residues. CDR3 in amino acids: CASSLDYAGGYQETQYF. As DNA, the CDR3 is TGTGCCAGCAGCTTAGATTACGCAGGGGGGTACCAAGAGACCCAGTACTTC. The variable domain in full, with the rest retrieved from reference TRBV11-3 and TRBJ2-5, is EAGVVQSPRYKIIEKKQPVAFWCNPISGHNTLYWYLQNLGQGPELLIRYENEEAVDDSQLPKDRFSAERLKGVDSTLKIQPAELGDSAVYLCASSLDYAGGYQETQYFGPGTRLLVL.

CDR3: CASSPPGLAGVEQYF. The CDR3 DNA reads as TGTGCCAGCAGCCCGCCGGGACTAGCGGGAGTCGAGCAGTACTTC. The rearrangement uses TRBV7-2 and TRBJ2-7; TRBD2 agrees at 14 bases. Per the germline V gene, CDR1 is SGHTA and CDR2 is FQGNSA. The CDR3 runs 15 residues. V lost 5 bases to trimming and J lost 6 bases; unmatched junction nucleotides: 6.

This sequence joins TRBV19 and TRBJ1-2; 8 bases align to TRBD1. J gave up 7 bases and V 8 bases, and 3 bases lay outside the gene matches. Germline V lookup: CDR1 LNHDA, CDR2 SQIVND (reference sequence). CDR3 length equals 11 residues. Here the CDR3 DNA reads TGTGCCAGTCTGACAGGGGCTGGCTACACCTTC. It codes for CASLTGAGYTF.